This TCR beta chain was sequenced during a study of T-cell reconstitution after alpha-beta-depleted transplantation in children. Whole-study results and caveats: Newly made T cells mostly supplied T-cell counts and diversity one year after transplant. In patients about two months after transplant, alpha-beta T cells reportedly arose from several hundred expanded graft clones. The study traced high day-60 TCRbeta diversity in some patients to surviving recipient T cells and thymic progenitors.

As to this clonotype: Its antigen is unidentified.

Germline-derived CDR1 and CDR2 are SQVTM and ANQGSEA. The CDR3 totals 13 residues. Between the trimmed V and J ends, which lost 1 base and 3 bases, there was a span of 10 bases. TCRbeta library construction was performed incorporating unique molecular identifiers. TCRdb processed the PCR reads anew with MiXCR; each CDR3 protein has one entry. In the table there are under 750,000 distinct CDR3 sequences, roughly 23% of which are singletons. This rearrangement joins TRBV29-1 to TRBJ2-7; D might be TRBD2 (7 bases). This TCR was sampled from a boy in the first two years of life who had a stem cell transplant for acute myeloid leukemia, so the T cells may come from the graft donor. The sequenced sample was PBMCs, mostly from graft donor cells, obtained 360 days after TCRalphabeta/CD19-depleted stem cell transplant. The CDR3 DNA reads TGCAGCGTTGAAGGAGGGGGGGTCTACGAGCAGTACTTC. It specifies CSVEGGGVYEQYF.